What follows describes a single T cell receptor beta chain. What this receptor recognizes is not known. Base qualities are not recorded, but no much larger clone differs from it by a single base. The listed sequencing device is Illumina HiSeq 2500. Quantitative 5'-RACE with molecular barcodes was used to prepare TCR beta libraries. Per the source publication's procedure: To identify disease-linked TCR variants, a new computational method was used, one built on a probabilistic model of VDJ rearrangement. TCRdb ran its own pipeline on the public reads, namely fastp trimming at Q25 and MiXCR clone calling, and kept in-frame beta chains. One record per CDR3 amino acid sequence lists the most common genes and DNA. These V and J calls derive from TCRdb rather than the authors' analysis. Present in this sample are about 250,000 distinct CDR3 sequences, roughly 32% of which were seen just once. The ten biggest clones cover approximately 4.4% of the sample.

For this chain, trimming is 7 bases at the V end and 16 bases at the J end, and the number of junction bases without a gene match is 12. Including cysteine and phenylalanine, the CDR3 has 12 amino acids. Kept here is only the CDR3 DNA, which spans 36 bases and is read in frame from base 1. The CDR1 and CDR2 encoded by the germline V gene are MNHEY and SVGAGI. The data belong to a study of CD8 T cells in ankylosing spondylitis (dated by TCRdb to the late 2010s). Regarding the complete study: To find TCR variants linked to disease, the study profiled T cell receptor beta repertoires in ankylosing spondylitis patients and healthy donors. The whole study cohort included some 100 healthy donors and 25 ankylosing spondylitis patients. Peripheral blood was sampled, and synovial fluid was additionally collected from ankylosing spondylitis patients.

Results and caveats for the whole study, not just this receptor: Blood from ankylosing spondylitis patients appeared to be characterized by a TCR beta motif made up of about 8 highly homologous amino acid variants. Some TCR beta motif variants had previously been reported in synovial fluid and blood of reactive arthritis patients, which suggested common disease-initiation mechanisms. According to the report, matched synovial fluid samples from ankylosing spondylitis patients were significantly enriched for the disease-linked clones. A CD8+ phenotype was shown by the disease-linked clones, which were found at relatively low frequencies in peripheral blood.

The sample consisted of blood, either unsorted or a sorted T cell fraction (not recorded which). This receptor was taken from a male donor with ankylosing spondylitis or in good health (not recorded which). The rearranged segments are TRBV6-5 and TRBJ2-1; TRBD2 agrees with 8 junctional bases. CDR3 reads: CASTERRGEVFF. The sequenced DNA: TGTGCCAGCACCGAACGGCGGGGGGAAGTTTTCTTC.